The next 26 T cell receptor beta chains were all read from a single sample in a study of Graves' ophthalmopathy and Graves' hyperthyroidism. Investigators amplified TCR beta CDR3 regions from RNA transcripts. First-round RT-PCR employed HTBI primers, with a second-round multiplex PCR after it. TCRdb passed the multiplex PCR reads through MiXCR, listing each CDR3 protein once. The data hold around 520,000 distinct CDR3 sequences, with approximately 35% observed a single time. Material: peripheral blood or thyroid tissue (not recorded which). The receptors were sampled from an adult man with Graves' hyperthyroidism.

This clonotype was counted at least ten times. The V gene is TRBV6-5, the J gene TRBJ1-2; possibly TRBD1 for D (5 bases). With 5 bases removed from V and 4 bases from J, the gap between germline ends came to 14 bases. This CDR3 is built from 14 residues. Germline V lookup: CDR1 MNHEY, CDR2 SVGAGI. In DNA, the CDR3 is TGTGCCAGCAGTGATCCGGGCAGGGCCTATGGCTACACCTTC. The encoded protein is CASSDPGRAYGYTF.

The chain joins TRBV9 to TRBJ2-2; D unclear. The ends were cut back, 0 bases at V and 5 bases at J, with 14 bases in the middle. CDR3 length: 16 amino acids. In germline, CDR1 is SGDLS, CDR2 YYNGEE. CDR3 sequence reads: CASSVEGETRTGELFF. The CDR3 DNA follows: TGTGCCAGCAGCGTAGAAGGAGAGACCAGAACCGGGGAGCTGTTTTTT.

The table lists this clonotype with many counts. The chain couples TRBV29-1 to TRBJ2-5; D is unclear. The ends were cut back, 7 bases at V and 0 bases at J, with 12 bases in the middle. The CDR3 spans 13 residues. Germline CDR1 and CDR2: SQVTM and ANQGSEA. CDR3 loop: CSAGLSYQETQYF. CDR3 in DNA: TGCAGCGCCGGCCTCAGCTACCAAGAGACCCAGTACTTC.

This clonotype occurred many times. This chain uses TRBV4-1 with TRBJ2-7; 7 bases are shared with TRBD2. V shed 0 bases and J 7 bases; nucleotides not matched to a gene: 12. Per the germline V gene, CDR1 is MGHRA and CDR2 is YSYEKL. The CDR3 contains 16 residues. The chain's CDR3 is CASSQDQGLLIGEQYF. The CDR3 region has the DNA TGCGCCAGCAGCCAAGATCAGGGACTACTTATCGGGGAGCAGTACTTC.

This clonotype was seen many times. The rearrangement links TRBV12-3 or TRBV12-4 to TRBJ1-1; 7 bases match TRBD1. The CDR3 consists of 14 residues. The ends lost 6 bases at V and 1 base at J; junction bases unmatched: 5. CDR3 sequence reads: CASSLGQPNTEAFF. CDR3 nucleotide sequence: TGTGCCAGCAGCTTGGGACAGCCGAACACTGAAGCTTTCTTT.

This chain joins TRBV15 and TRBJ2-3; tentative D call: TRBD2 (6 bases). The length of the CDR3 is 13 residues. Trimming pared 5 bases from V and 1 base from J, leaving 7 bases between. The germline V gene encodes CDR1 LNHNV and CDR2 YYDKDF (reference sequence). As DNA, the CDR3 is TGTGCCACCAGCGAGCGGGGCACAGATACGCAGTATTTT. Translation: CATSERGTDTQYF.

This clonotype has at least ten counts. This chain links TRBV6-5 with TRBJ1-6; D perhaps matches TRBD1 (5 bases). CDR1 MNHEY and CDR2 SVGAGI come from the germline V gene. The length of the CDR3 is 14 residues. V lost 0 bases to trimming and J lost 10 bases, with 10 bases between them. The CDR3 region is CASSYSTGGSPLHF. The CDR3 DNA reads TGTGCCAGCAGTTACTCAACAGGCGGGTCACCCCTCCACTTT.

This clonotype was counted only a few times. The V call is TRBV28, the J call TRBJ1-2, with unresolved D. Germline CDR1 and CDR2: MDHEN and SYDVKM. The CDR3 runs to 13 residues. The V end was cut by 4 bases, the J end by 8 bases, with 14 bases between. The CDR3 loop is CASSSGLVGGYTF. CDR3 sequence (DNA): TGTGCCAGCAGTTCCGGACTTGTGGGCGGCTACACCTTC.

This clonotype was seen many times. This chain uses TRBV7-2 with TRBJ1-2; D is ambiguous. Trimming cost V 4 bases and J 5 bases, with 11 bases left between them. CDR3 length equals 13 residues. From germline, CDR1 is SGHTA and CDR2 FQGNSA. This CDR3 reads CASSSPTGYGYTF. The CDR3 DNA reads as TGTGCCAGCAGCTCGCCCACGGGGTATGGCTACACCTTC.

In this sample, this clonotype turned up many times. The gene calls are TRBV4-2 and TRBJ1-2; D not resolved. V shed 3 bases and J shed 6 bases, with 14 bases lying between them. The length of the CDR3 is 14 residues. CDR1 is LGHNA and CDR2 is YNFKEQ in the germline V gene. The CDR3 DNA reads as TGTGCCAGCAGCCATCGGACTCCCGAGGATGGCTACACCTTC. It codes for CASSHRTPEDGYTF.

The V gene is TRBV7-9, the J gene TRBJ2-1; D is tentatively TRBD1 or TRBD2 (5 bases each). Trimming left V 0 bases short and J 13 bases short, with 10 bases between. This CDR3 spans 12 amino acids. Germline lookup yields CDR1 SEHNR and CDR2 FQNEAQ (reference sequence). Here the CDR3 DNA reads TGTGCCAGCAGCTTAGCACCGGGACCACAGTTCTTC. Translating it yields CASSLAPGPQFF.

The rearrangement links TRBV7-9 to TRBJ1-5, with TRBD1 as a possible D gene (5 bases). The V and J ends lost 5 bases and 3 bases respectively, with 14 bases between them. The germline V gene has CDR1 SEHNR and CDR2 FQNEAQ (reference sequence). This CDR3 region has 15 residues. CDR3 in DNA: TGTGCCAGCAGCCAAGATCCGGGGCTCAATCAGCCCCAGCATTTT. Translating gives CASSQDPGLNQPQHF.

The chain joins TRBV20-1 to TRBJ2-7; D gene unclear. CDR3 size: 14 residues. V was clipped by 3 bases and J by 7 bases, with 19 bases between them. Looked up from germline, CDR1 is DFQATT and CDR2 is SNEGSKA (reference sequence). CDR3 bases: TGCAGTGCTAGTGCCCGGTTTGGGTACAATGAGCAGTACTTC. Encoded protein: CSASARFGYNEQYF.

In the case of this clonotype: This sequence may be a read error, since a much larger clone differs from it by one base. This chain uses TRBV14 with TRBJ2-7; D perhaps matches TRBD1 (7 bases). CDR3 length: 15 amino acids. CDR1 is SGHDN and CDR2 is FVKESK in the germline V gene. The CDR3 DNA is TGTGCCAGCAGCCAATTCCAGGGGGAGGCCTACGAGCAGTGCTTC. It specifies CASSQFQGEAYEQCF.

This clonotype was counted between two and nine times. The chain employs TRBV7-9 and TRBJ2-1; 7 bases fit TRBD2. The ends lost 10 bases at V and 6 bases at J; junction bases unmatched: 3. Germline V gene sequence: CDR1 SEHNR, CDR2 FQNEAQ (reference sequence). The CDR3 consists of 11 residues. CDR3 bases: TGTGCCACAGGCGGGGGCAATGAGCAGTTCTTC. Translating gives CATGGGNEQFF. The entire variable domain, with the rest obtained from reference TRBV7-9 and TRBJ2-1, is as follows: DTGVSQNPRHKITKRGQNVTFRCDPISEHNRLYWYRQTLGQGPEFLTYFQNEAQLEKSRLLSDRFSAERPKGSFSTLEIQRTEQGDSAMYLCATGGGNEQFFGPGTRLTVL.

This clonotype has only a few counts. A read error may produce the germline difference seen at one junction end. This chain uses TRBV7-2 with TRBJ2-2, with 10 positions matching TRBD1. This CDR3 comprises 14 residues. Germline CDR1 SGHTA, CDR2 FQGNSA. CDR3 coding DNA: TGTGCCAGCAGCTATGGGACAGGGGACAATGAGCAGTTTTTT. Protein sequence: CASSYGTGDNEQFF.

This chain joins TRBV9 and TRBJ1-5, with D tentatively TRBD1 (6 bases). Germline CDR1 and CDR2: SGDLS and YYNGEE. The CDR3 spans 13 residues. V lost 5 bases to trimming and J lost 5 bases, with 11 bases between them. CDR3 DNA: TGTGCCAGCAGGGAAGGGGGGGATCAGCCCCAGCATTTT. Encoded protein: CASREGGDQPQHF.

The V gene is TRBV20-1, the J gene TRBJ1-3; TRBD1 aligns across 9 bases. J gave up 7 bases and V 4 bases, and 11 bases lay outside the gene matches. Germline values: CDR1 DFQATT, CDR2 SNEGSKA (reference sequence). This CDR3 has 15 residues. In nucleotides, the CDR3 is TGCAGTGCTACCCGGGACAGGGCTAAATGGAACACCATATATTTT. It encodes CSATRDRAKWNTIYF.

This clonotype was counted ten times or more. The genes are TRBV19 and TRBJ1-1; D gene uncertain. The CDR3 is 13 amino acids. V was trimmed by 7 bases and J by 4 bases, leaving 13 bases between them. Germline assignment: CDR1 LNHDA and CDR2 SQIVND (reference sequence). The CDR3 reads CASIPWRGTEAFF. CDR3 nucleotides: TGTGCCAGTATCCCCTGGCGGGGCACTGAAGCTTTCTTT.

This clonotype was seen repeatedly, ten times or more. A much larger clone lies a single base off, so this may be a read error. The V gene is TRBV7-9, the J gene TRBJ2-7; TRBD1 aligns across 7 bases. CDR1 is SEHNR and CDR2 is FQNEAQ in the germline V gene (reference sequence). V lost 3 bases, J lost 3 bases, and 5 bases stayed unmatched. The CDR3 length is 14 residues. The CDR3 DNA reads TGTGCCAGCAGCTTCCGGGACAGCTACTACGAGCAGTACTTC. Protein product: CASSFRDSYYEQYF.

The chain recombines TRBV7-6 with TRBJ1-2; D ambiguous. Germline lookup yields CDR1 SGHVS and CDR2 FNYEAQ. The V end was cut by 5 bases, the J end by 4 bases, with 17 bases between. There are 15 residues in the CDR3. This chain's CDR3 is CASSPRADGFYGYTF. DNA of the CDR3: TGTGCCAGCAGCCCGAGGGCGGACGGATTCTATGGCTACACCTTC.

This clonotype has ten or more counts. V usage is TRBV12-3 or TRBV12-4 and J usage is TRBJ1-4, with 7 bases aligning to TRBD1. The CDR3 runs to 15 residues. The trim removed 3 bases at V and 8 bases at J, leaving 9 bases unmatched. DNA of the CDR3: TGTGCCAGCAGTTTGCGGACAGGCGGTTACGAAAAACTGTTTTTT. This encodes CASSLRTGGYEKLFF.

The chain joins TRBV29-1 to TRBJ1-2; 10 bases match TRBD1. This CDR3 is built from 14 residues. Germline V CDR1 and CDR2: SQVTM, ANQGSEA. The V segment lost 8 bases and the J segment 7 bases; nucleotides outside the gene matches: 13. CDR3 protein: CSLNWDRGTSGYTF. In nucleotides, the CDR3 is TGCAGCTTGAACTGGGACAGGGGTACCTCTGGCTACACCTTC.

The gene calls are TRBV28 and TRBJ2-7, with a possible D match to TRBD1 (5 bases). Per germline, CDR1 MDHEN and CDR2 SYDVKM. V was pared by 1 base and J by 3 bases, with 10 bases between. This CDR3 is 14 amino acids long. CDR3 in DNA: TGTGCCAGCAGTTTATATGGCAGGGTCTACGAGCAGTACTTC. Protein: CASSLYGRVYEQYF.

V gene TRBV10-3 combines with J gene TRBJ2-5, with D tentatively TRBD1 or TRBD2 (5 bases each). There are 15 residues in the CDR3. Trimming stripped 8 bases from V and 4 bases from J, with 20 bases between. Looked up from germline, CDR1 is ENHRY and CDR2 is SYGVKD. The CDR3 DNA sequence: TGTGCCATCGGTGGGGCCACCGGGGTTAGAGAGACCCAGTACTTC. Translation: CAIGGATGVRETQYF.

This clonotype was detected many times. The rearrangement uses TRBV19 and TRBJ2-6; D is perhaps TRBD2 (7 bases). The CDR3 loop spans 16 amino acids. V was cut by 8 bases and J by 4 bases, with 18 bases left in between. The germline gives CDR1 LNHDA, CDR2 SQIVND (reference sequence). In DNA form, the CDR3 reads TGTGCCAGTGGTTTACAGGGAGGGCCCGGGGCCAACGTCCTGACTTTC. Translating gives CASGLQGGPGANVLTF.